These 8 T cell receptor beta chains originate from one sample sequenced in a study of blood T cells in healthy people across ages. Primers used in a second PCR of roughly 7 to 11 cycles were a sample-barcoded 5' primer and a J-beta primer mix. TCRdb re-called the 5' RACE reads with MiXCR, one entry per CDR3 protein. Of around 1,900,000 distinct CDR3 sequences in the sample, 30% to 40% are singletons; the top ten hold 23%. Sequencing used blood. The receptors shown here come from a human donor in good health.

This clonotype was detected many times. This rearrangement joins TRBV24-1 to TRBJ2-1; 9 bases are a match to TRBD1. Germline V CDR1 and CDR2: KGHDR, SFDVKD. This CDR3 contains 15 residues. V dropped 3 bases and J dropped 8; count of bases not matched to a gene: 7. The CDR3 sequence is CATSDDGTGIDEQFF. In DNA form, the CDR3 reads TGTGCCACCAGTGATGACGGGACAGGGATAGATGAGCAGTTCTTC.

This chain uses TRBV7-9 with TRBJ1-5; perhaps TRBD1 as D (5 bases). V lost 1 base, J lost 8 bases, and 9 bases lay in between. The CDR3 has 13 residues. The germline gives CDR1 SEHNR, CDR2 FQNEAQ (reference sequence). The CDR3 coding sequence is TGTGCCAGCAGCTTAGGTCCGGGGGAGCCCCAGCATTTT. It translates to CASSLGPGEPQHF.

This clonotype came up a few times. The chain uses TRBV4-1 and TRBJ1-5; D is possibly TRBD1 (5 bases). CDR1 is MGHRA, CDR2 YSYEKL, per germline. The germline V and J ends were trimmed by 1 base and 1 base, with 17 bases remaining between them. The CDR3 totals 18 residues. The CDR3 reads CASSQGLLRRGSNQPQHF. As DNA, the CDR3 is TGCGCCAGCAGCCAAGGTCTTTTGCGTAGGGGCAGCAATCAGCCCCAGCATTTT.

V usage is TRBV27 and J usage is TRBJ2-1; TRBD2 might be the D (5 bases). The DNA end favors TRBJ2-7, so the J call may be wrong. In germline, CDR1 is MNHEY, CDR2 SMNVEV (reference sequence). The length of the CDR3 is 11 residues. The CDR3 region is CAVHRGGEQYF. The CDR3 region has the DNA TGTGCCGTCCACCGGGGTGGCGAGCAGTACTTC.

This clonotype was picked up a small number of times. Sequence at one end of the junction differs from germline and may be a read error. J is TRBJ1-2 and V is TRBV12-5, with D unclear. Germline CDR1 and CDR2: LGHNT and FRNRAP. The CDR3 covers 13 residues. CDR3 region: CASGFEANYGYTF. The CDR3, as DNA: TGTGCTAGTGGTTTCGAAGCTAACTACGGCTACACCTTC.

J is TRBJ2-5 and V is TRBV2; TRBD1 is a possible D gene (6 bases). The J call may be wrong; the DNA end is better matched by TRBJ2-7. This CDR3 is 13 amino acids long. In germline, CDR1 is SNHLY, CDR2 FYNNEI. The CDR3 loop is CASSEDRPYEQYF. The CDR3 coding sequence is TGTGCCAGCAGTGAGGACAGACCTTACGAGCAGTACTTC.

Written as DNA, the CDR3 is TGTGCCAGCAGCTTAGGACAACTAGGGAGGGAGACCCAGTACTTC. It specifies CASSLGQLGRETQYF. This sequence joins TRBV11-2 and TRBJ2-5, with D possibly TRBD2 on 6 matching bases. Per the germline V gene, CDR1 is SGHAT and CDR2 is FQNNGV. V lost 1 base and J lost 5, with 14 bases in between. The CDR3 runs 15 residues. Supplemented by reference TRBV11-2 and TRBJ2-5, the full variable domain reads EAGVAQSPRYKIIEKRQSVAFWCNPISGHATLYWYQQILGQGPKLLIQFQNNGVVDDSQLPKDRFSAERLKGVDSTLKIQPAKLEDSAVYLCASSLGQLGRETQYFGPGTRLLVL.

This chain links TRBV7-3 with TRBJ2-3; D not resolved. The germline CDR1 and CDR2 sequences are SGHTA and FQGTGA. The V and J ends lost 2 bases and 2 bases respectively, with 14 bases between them. This CDR3 is 16 amino acids long. CDR3 sequence: CASSLGQTSFTDTQYF. The DNA for the CDR3 is TGTGCCAGCAGCTTAGGCCAAACTTCATTCACAGATACGCAGTATTTT.